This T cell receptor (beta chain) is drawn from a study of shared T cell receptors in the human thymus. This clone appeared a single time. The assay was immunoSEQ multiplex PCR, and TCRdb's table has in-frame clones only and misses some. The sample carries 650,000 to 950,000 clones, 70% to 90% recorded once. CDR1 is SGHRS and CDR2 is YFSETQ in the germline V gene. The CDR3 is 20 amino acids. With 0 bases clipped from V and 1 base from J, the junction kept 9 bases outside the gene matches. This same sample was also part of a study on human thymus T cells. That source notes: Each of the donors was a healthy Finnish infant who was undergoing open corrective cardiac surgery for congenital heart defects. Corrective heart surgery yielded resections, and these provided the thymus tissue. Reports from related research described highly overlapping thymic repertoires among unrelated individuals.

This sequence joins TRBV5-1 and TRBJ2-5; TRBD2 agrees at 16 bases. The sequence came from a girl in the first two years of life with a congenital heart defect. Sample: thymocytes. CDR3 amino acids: CASSLVYPGLAGGPQETQYF. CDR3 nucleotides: TGCGCCAGCAGCTTGGTTTATCCGGGACTAGCGGGGGGGCCCCAAGAGACCCAGTACTTC.